The 30 T cell receptor beta chains below were found in one sample sequenced in a study of cytomegalovirus exposure and HLA in healthy donors. Only in-frame clones appear in the TCRdb table, and some are missing; sequencing was by immunoSEQ multiplex PCR. The sample gives about 200,000 clones, 84% of which show up once; roughly 12% is in the top ten. The material sequenced was PBMCs. The origin of the receptors is a woman aged 25 to 39 in good health and CMV-seropositive.

The sample holds one count of this clone. Written as DNA, the CDR3 is TGTGCCAGCAGCCCGGGACAGTCGGCAACTAATGAAAAACTGTTTTTT. It codes for CASSPGQSATNEKLFF. V and J are TRBV5-4 and TRBJ1-4; 7 nucleotides align to TRBD1. The CDR3 sequence is 16 residues long. Germline CDR1 is SGHNT and CDR2 is YYREEE (reference sequence). Trimming took 4 bases from V and 0 from J; bases not matched to a gene: 6.

This clone was picked up one time. The V call is TRBV2, the J call TRBJ2-5, with TRBD1 identical over 12 bases. V gave up 5 bases and J gave up 5 bases; unmatched junction bases: 9. Germline V gene sequence: CDR1 SNHLY, CDR2 FYNNEI. The CDR3 covers 16 residues. DNA for the CDR3: TGTGCCAGCAGTAAAGGGACAGGGGGCTTCAAGGAGACCCAGTACTTC. As protein: CASSKGTGGFKETQYF. The full variable domain, its missing parts supplied by reference TRBV2 and TRBJ2-5, is EPEVTQTPSHQVTQMGQEVILRCVPISNHLYFYWYRQILGQKVEFLVSFYNNEISEKSEIFDDQFSVERPDGSNFTLKIRSTKLEDSAMYFCASSKGTGGFKETQYFGPGTRLLVL.

The genes are TRBV6-1 and TRBJ2-4, with D possibly being TRBD1 (6 bases). CDR1 is MNHNS and CDR2 is SASEGT in the germline V gene. Trimming took off 8 bases at V and 3 bases at J, with 14 bases between the two ends. This CDR3 has 14 residues. CDR3 protein: CASSALDSKNIQYF. The CDR3 DNA is TGTGCCAGCTCGGCCCTGGACAGCAAAAACATTCAGTACTTC.

This chain links TRBV29-1 with TRBJ1-2; the D is unclear. Trimming took 0 bases from V and 8 from J, leaving 19 bases between them. There are 15 residues in the CDR3. From germline, CDR1 is SQVTM and CDR2 ANQGSEA. CDR3 sequence: CSVEDMAKRSGGYTF. CDR3 DNA sequence: TGCAGCGTTGAAGATATGGCTAAAAGGTCGGGAGGCTACACCTTC. Complete variable domain (other parts from reference TRBV29-1 and TRBJ1-2): SAVISQKPSRDICQRGTSLTIQCQVDSQVTMMFWYRQQPGQSLTLIATANQGSEATYESGFVIDKFPISRPNLTFSTLTVSNMSPEDSSIYLCSVEDMAKRSGGYTFGSGTRLTVV.

The genes are TRBV6-5 and TRBJ1-1; 7 bases line up with TRBD1. CDR1 MNHEY and CDR2 SVGAGI come from the germline V gene. V lost 0 bases and J lost 1; bases outside the gene matches: 5. This CDR3 is 16 amino acids long. The CDR3 nucleotides read TGTGCCAGCAGTTACTCGTTGGACAGGCCGAACACTGAAGCTTTCTTT. Amino acids: CASSYSLDRPNTEAFF.

The chain carries TRBV19 and TRBJ1-5, with D possibly matching TRBD1 (5 bases). Germline assignment: CDR1 LNHDA and CDR2 SQIVND (reference sequence). V was cut by 1 base and J by 5 bases, with 12 bases left in between. The length of the CDR3 is 15 residues. This CDR3 is CASSIGLTDHQPQHF. CDR3 nucleotides: TGTGCCAGTAGTATAGGATTGACAGACCATCAGCCCCAGCATTTT.

Points on this clone: The junction does not match germline at one end; this may be a read error. The V and J genes are TRBV7-7 and TRBJ2-2, with 7 nucleotides matching TRBD1. From germline, CDR1 is SSHAT and CDR2 FNYEAQ (reference sequence). The CDR3 consists of 19 residues. Here the CDR3 reads CASSSKPPLTGPNTGELFF. CDR3 coding DNA: TGTGCTAGCAGCTCCAAACCCCCCCTGACAGGGCCCAACACCGGGGAGCTGTTTTTT.

This clone was recorded a few times. This rearrangement joins TRBV27 to TRBJ1-5; TRBD1 agrees at 9 bases. Unmatched junction bases numbered 5, after V lost 6 bases and J lost 2 bases. This CDR3 has 15 residues. Germline V gives CDR1 MNHEY, CDR2 SMNVEV (reference sequence). CDR3 loop: CASSRGQGGNQPQHF. CDR3 nucleotide sequence: TGTGCCAGCAGCCGGGGACAGGGAGGCAATCAGCCCCAGCATTTT.

The chain carries TRBV14 and TRBJ2-5; 11 nucleotides match TRBD1. The CDR3 covers 14 residues. The junction had 0 bases not matched to a gene; V was cut back by 4 bases and J by 2 bases. The germline V gene has CDR1 SGHDN and CDR2 FVKESK. The CDR3 nucleotides read TGTGCCAGCAGCCGGGACAGGGGGCAAGAGACCCAGTACTTC. Protein: CASSRDRGQETQYF.

The chain is built from TRBV5-1 and TRBJ1-1; TRBD1 is a possible D gene (5 bases). The germline V gene encodes CDR1 SGHRS and CDR2 YFSETQ. Trimming left V 3 bases short and J 3 bases short, with 12 bases between. CDR3 length: 14 amino acids. This CDR3 is CASSSWGPDTEAFF. The CDR3 coding sequence is TGCGCCAGCAGCTCCTGGGGCCCGGACACTGAAGCTTTCTTT.

The rearrangement joins TRBV27 to TRBJ2-1; 7 nucleotides agree with TRBD1. The germline gives CDR1 MNHEY, CDR2 SMNVEV (reference sequence). The length of the CDR3 is 13 residues. J gave up 2 bases and V 7 bases, and 2 bases lay outside the gene matches. CDR3 protein: CASKGQAYNEQFF. The CDR3 DNA reads TGTGCCAGCAAAGGACAGGCCTACAATGAGCAGTTCTTC.

A few counts support this clone. V usage is TRBV10-1 and J usage is TRBJ2-5; 7 positions match TRBD1. J was trimmed by 5 bases and V by 5 bases; bases with no gene match: 8. CDR3 length: 14 residues. Germline CDR1 and CDR2: WNHNN and SYGVQD (reference sequence). CDR3 in amino acids: CASSSTGEWETQYF. The CDR3 DNA is TGCGCCAGCAGTAGTACAGGGGAATGGGAGACCCAGTACTTC.

This rearrangement joins TRBV5-1 to TRBJ1-2; tentatively, D is TRBD1 (6 bases). There are 14 residues in the CDR3. The germline CDR1 and CDR2 sequences are SGHRS and YFSETQ. The germline V and J ends were trimmed by 4 bases and 8 bases, with 18 bases remaining between them. The CDR3 DNA reads TGCGCCAGCAGCCAGGGACACCGACAAGGAGGCTACACCTTC. This gives the protein CASSQGHRQGGYTF.

This chain joins TRBV11-1 and TRBJ1-3, with unresolved D. V gave up 0 bases and J gave up 0 bases, with 3 bases separating them. The CDR3 totals 14 residues. Germline V gene lookup returns CDR1 SGHAT and CDR2 FQDESV (reference sequence). For the CDR3, the DNA is TGTGCCAGCAGCTTAGCCTTCTCTGGAAACACCATATATTTT. This sequence encodes CASSLAFSGNTIYF.

The chain links TRBV7-9 to TRBJ1-2; D perhaps matches TRBD1 (5 bases). The CDR3 loop spans 14 amino acids. CDR1 and CDR2 (germline): SEHNR, FQNEAQ (reference sequence). Deletions cut 7 bases from V and 6 bases from J, with 18 bases between. The CDR3 nucleotides read TGTGCCAGCAATTATATCGGAGGGGCGGATGGCTACACCTTC. The encoded protein is CASNYIGGADGYTF. The full variable domain, rest sourced from reference TRBV7-9 and TRBJ1-2, is DTGVSQNPRHKITKRGQNVTFRCDPISEHNRLYWYRQTLGQGPEFLTYFQNEAQLEKSRLLSDRFSAERPKGSFSTLEIQRTEQGDSAMYLCASNYIGGADGYTFGSGTRLTVV.

V and J are TRBV15 and TRBJ2-3; 11 bases agree with TRBD1. This CDR3 is 15 amino acids long. From germline, CDR1 is LNHNV and CDR2 YYDKDF (reference sequence). V trimming: 3 bases; J trimming: 5 bases; junction bases outside the gene matches: 4. The CDR3 coding sequence is TGTGCCACCAGCAGCGGACAGGGGGCCGTAGATACGCAGTATTTT. Amino acid sequence: CATSSGQGAVDTQYF.

The chain carries TRBV6-6 and TRBJ2-7; D is unresolved. The CDR3 consists of 13 residues. Germline lookup yields CDR1 MNHNY and CDR2 SVGAGI (reference sequence). V was cut by 2 bases and J by 4 bases, with 9 bases left in between. The CDR3 DNA reads TGTGCCAGCAGTTACCGCCAAGAGTACGAGCAGTACTTC. It translates to CASSYRQEYEQYF.

The sample holds a few counts of this clone. The V and J genes are TRBV9 and TRBJ1-5; no definite D call. The CDR3 loop spans 13 amino acids. CDR1 and CDR2 from the germline V gene are SGDLS and YYNGEE. Trimming pared 3 bases from V and 7 bases from J, leaving 11 bases between. Written as DNA, the CDR3 is TGTGCCAGCAGCGACACGGGAGGACAGCCCCAGCATTTT. Protein: CASSDTGGQPQHF.

This chain uses TRBV18 with TRBJ2-3; 10 bases agree with TRBD2. The V gene's germline CDR1 is KGHSH and CDR2 LQKENI. After removal of 6 bases from V and 4 bases from J, the junction contained 10 bases not matched to a gene. The CDR3 has 16 residues. CDR3 sequence (DNA): TGTGCCAGCTCTGACTGGGCTAGCGGGAGTCCAGATACGCAGTATTTT. Translated: CASSDWASGSPDTQYF.

This clone was seen just once. V and J are TRBV29-1 and TRBJ1-5; D remains ambiguous. Germline CDR1 and CDR2: SQVTM and ANQGSEA. Deletions cut 6 bases from V and 5 bases from J, with 17 bases between. This CDR3 comprises 14 residues. Here the CDR3 DNA reads TGCAGCGTCAAGGACGGCTGGGAGGATCAGCCCCAGCATTTT. It encodes CSVKDGWEDQPQHF.

This clone was counted ten times or more. V is TRBV19 and J is TRBJ1-2; a possible D gene is TRBD1 (6 bases). V lost 3 bases, J lost 4 bases, and 12 bases lay in between. Germline assignment: CDR1 LNHDA and CDR2 SQIVND (reference sequence). The CDR3 covers 14 residues. The CDR3: CASSMAGVGYGYTF. The CDR3 coding sequence is TGTGCCAGTAGTATGGCAGGGGTGGGCTATGGCTACACCTTC.

This clone was detected only a few times. The chain combines TRBV2 with TRBJ2-1, with a possible D match to TRBD2 (6 bases). This CDR3 region has 11 residues. Germline CDR1 is SNHLY and CDR2 is FYNNEI. V dropped 4 bases and J dropped 12 bases, with 10 bases sitting between them. The CDR3 DNA is TGTGCCAGCAGTGCTAGCGAACCGCAGTTCTTC. Translating it yields CASSASEPQFF.

This chain uses TRBV6-5 with TRBJ1-2; D possibly corresponds to TRBD1 (5 bases). The CDR3 length is 15 residues. Deletions cut 0 bases from V and 11 bases from J, with 19 bases between. Germline V CDR1 and CDR2: MNHEY, SVGAGI. CDR3 sequence reads: CASSYSGGGRGAYTF. CDR3 bases: TGTGCCAGCAGTTACTCGGGGGGAGGCCGTGGGGCATACACCTTC.

The chain has TRBV10-3 and TRBJ1-1; D gene unclear. Trimming shortened V by 5 bases and J by 1 base, and 8 bases separated the two germline ends. Germline CDR1 is ENHRY and CDR2 is SYGVKD. The CDR3 has 13 residues. The CDR3 region is CAISWTENTEAFF. Written as DNA, the CDR3 is TGTGCCATCAGTTGGACTGAGAACACTGAAGCTTTCTTT.

The rearrangement joins TRBV27 to TRBJ2-2; D gene unclear. The CDR3 totals 15 residues. Trimming shortened V by 7 bases and J by 5 bases, and 17 bases separated the two germline ends. From germline, CDR1 is MNHEY and CDR2 SMNVEV (reference sequence). The CDR3 region is CASKSYETRTGELFF. CDR3 bases: TGTGCCAGCAAATCGTACGAAACACGAACCGGGGAGCTGTTTTTT.

The chain recombines TRBV27 with TRBJ2-7, with 7 bases matching TRBD2. V dropped 8 bases and J dropped 5; count of bases not matched to a gene: 3. The CDR3 runs 11 residues. Germline V lookup: CDR1 MNHEY, CDR2 SMNVEV (reference sequence). The CDR3 protein is CASRGVDEQYF. The CDR3 nucleotides read TGTGCCAGCCGGGGGGTTGACGAGCAGTACTTC.

The V and J genes are TRBV19 and TRBJ1-5; D possibly corresponds to TRBD1 (5 bases). Trimming stripped 4 bases from V and 4 bases from J, with 8 bases between. Germline CDR1 is LNHDA and CDR2 is SQIVND (reference sequence). This CDR3 comprises 13 residues. CDR3 loop: CASSTQANQPQHF. For the CDR3, the DNA is TGTGCCAGTAGTACACAGGCGAATCAGCCCCAGCATTTT.

This chain joins TRBV6-5 and TRBJ1-2; D perhaps matches TRBD1 (6 bases). This CDR3 contains 15 residues. V was clipped by 2 bases and J by 1 base, with 11 bases between them. Germline V CDR1 and CDR2: MNHEY, SVGAGI. This CDR3 is CASSYRGGSNYGYTF. CDR3 sequence (DNA): TGTGCCAGCAGTTACCGGGGGGGCAGTAACTATGGCTACACCTTC.

The V call is TRBV9, the J call TRBJ2-3; 13 bases map to TRBD2. Germline V gene sequence: CDR1 SGDLS, CDR2 YYNGEE. V was pared by 0 bases and J by 5 bases, with 3 bases of the junction left unmatched. The CDR3 is 16 amino acids. In DNA form, the CDR3 reads TGTGCCAGCAGCGTAGCGGGACTAGCGGGAAAAGATACGCAGTATTTT. The encoded protein is CASSVAGLAGKDTQYF.

The chain employs TRBV14 and TRBJ2-7; TRBD2 might be the D (5 bases). The CDR3 contains 14 residues. V shed 4 bases and J shed 5 bases, with 15 bases lying between them. The V gene's germline CDR1 is SGHDN and CDR2 FVKESK. CDR3: CASSRGAKEHEQYF. Written as DNA, the CDR3 is TGTGCCAGCAGCCGGGGAGCAAAAGAGCACGAGCAGTACTTC.